The clone carrying this T cell receptor beta chain was counted ten times or more. Its antigen is undetermined. The sample is drawn from a study of T cells after yellow fever vaccination. Study conclusions and caveats: The study re-detected most primary-vaccination clones after the booster (96% CD4, approximately 87% CD8).

TCRdb reprocessed the 5' RACE reads via MiXCR and lists one record per CDR3 protein. Of about 320,000 distinct CDR3 sequences in the sample, 6.8% are singletons; the top ten hold 18%. This receptor was obtained from a man younger than 35 who received the YFV17D yellow fever vaccine. The sample here was PBMCs, taken more than 35 days after the first yellow fever vaccination.

The CDR3 spells CATVEGPYTDTQYF. CDR3 bases: TGTGCCACGGTCGAGGGACCTTACACAGATACGCAGTATTTT. V usage is TRBV15 and J usage is TRBJ2-3; D may be TRBD1 or TRBD2 (5 bases each). V lost 9 bases to trimming and J lost 2 bases, with 15 bases between them. The CDR3 runs 14 residues. Germline V lookup: CDR1 LNHNV, CDR2 YYDKDF (reference sequence). Full variable domain (rest looked up from reference TRBV15 and TRBJ2-3): DAMVIQNPRYQVTQFGKPVTLSCSQTLNHNVMYWYQQKSSQAPKLLFHYYDKDFNNEADTPDNFQSRRPNTSFCFLDIRSPGLGDTAMYLCATVEGPYTDTQYFGPGTRLTVL.